This entry is about one T cell receptor beta chain. Its target is not known. The data stem from a study of shared clonotypes between healthy human individuals. Overall study: Donors consisted of a couple of women and three men between 18 and 49.

Only in-frame clones appear in the TCRdb table, and some are missing; sequencing was by immunoSEQ multiplex PCR. The sample gives approximately 2,000,000 clones, under 95% of which show up once; 0.37% is in the top ten. Regarding the study as a whole: Sequencing of the sorted subsets was shown by rarefaction to be incomplete despite large depth.

Adult Caucasians living in Nashville, Tennessee made up all of the donors. Naive CD4+ cells were CD45RA-selected; the remaining cells were memory. With 0 bases clipped from V and 6 bases from J, the junction kept 3 bases outside the gene matches. The V gene's germline CDR1 is SGHRS and CDR2 YFSETQ. This CDR3 is built from 16 residues. V gene TRBV5-1 combines with J gene TRBJ2-1; 13 bases agree with TRBD2. The TCR comes from a man younger than 35 in good health. Some clones in this sample may be carry-over from other donors' samples. Specimen: naive CD4+ T cells from PBMCs. Subset described: CD45RA+ positively selected. The DNA for the CDR3 is TGCGCCAGCAGCTTGGGACTAGCGGGAGGTCTCAATGAGCAGTTCTTC. Protein: CASSLGLAGGLNEQFF.